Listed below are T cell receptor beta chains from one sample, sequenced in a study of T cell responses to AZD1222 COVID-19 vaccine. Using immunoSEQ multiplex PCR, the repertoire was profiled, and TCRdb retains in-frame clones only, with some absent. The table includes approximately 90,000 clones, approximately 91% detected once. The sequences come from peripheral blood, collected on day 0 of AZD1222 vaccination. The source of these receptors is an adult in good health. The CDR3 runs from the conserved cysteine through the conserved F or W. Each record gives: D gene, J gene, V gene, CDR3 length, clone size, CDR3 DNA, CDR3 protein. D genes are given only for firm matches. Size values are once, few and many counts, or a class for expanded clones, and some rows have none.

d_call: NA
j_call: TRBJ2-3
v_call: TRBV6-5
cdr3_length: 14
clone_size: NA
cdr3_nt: TGTGCCAGCAGTTACGTTAGGGGCGCAGATACGCAGTATTTT
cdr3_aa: CASSYVRGADTQYF

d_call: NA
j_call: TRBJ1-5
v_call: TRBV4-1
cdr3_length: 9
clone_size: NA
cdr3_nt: TGCGGGCGCGGGCAGCCCCAGCATTTT
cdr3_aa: CGRGQPQHF

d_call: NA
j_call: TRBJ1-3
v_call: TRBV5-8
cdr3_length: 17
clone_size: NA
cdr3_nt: TGTGCCAGCAGCCACATTATGCGGGGGGAATCTGGAAACACCATATATTTT
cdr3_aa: CASSHIMRGESGNTIYF

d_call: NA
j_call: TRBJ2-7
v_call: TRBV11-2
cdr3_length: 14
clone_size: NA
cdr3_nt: TGTGCCAGCAGCTTAGATAGGCAGGCCTACGAGCAGTACTTC
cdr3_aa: CASSLDRQAYEQYF

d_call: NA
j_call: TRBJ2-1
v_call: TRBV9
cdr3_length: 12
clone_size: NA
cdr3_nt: TGTGCCAGCAGCGTGCAAGGGAATGAGCAGTTCTTC
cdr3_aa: CASSVQGNEQFF

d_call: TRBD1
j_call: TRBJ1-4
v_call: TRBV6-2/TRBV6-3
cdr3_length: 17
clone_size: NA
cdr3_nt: TGTGCCAGCAGTACCGGGACAGGGACGGCAACTAATGAAAAACTGTTTTTT
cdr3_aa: CASSTGTGTATNEKLFF

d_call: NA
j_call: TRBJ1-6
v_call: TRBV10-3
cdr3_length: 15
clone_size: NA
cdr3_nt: TGTGCCATCAGTGAAACAGAACCGTTTAATTCACCCCTCCACTTT
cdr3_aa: CAISETEPFNSPLHF

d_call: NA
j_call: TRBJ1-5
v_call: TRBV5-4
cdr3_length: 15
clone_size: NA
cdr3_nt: TGTGCCAGCAGCTATCCAGGTCATAGCAATCAGCCCCAGCATTTT
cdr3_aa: CASSYPGHSNQPQHF

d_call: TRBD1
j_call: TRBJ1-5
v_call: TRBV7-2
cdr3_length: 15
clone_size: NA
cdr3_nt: TGTGCCAGCAGCTTAGACCCAGGGGGCGATCAGCCCCAGCATTTT
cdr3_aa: CASSLDPGGDQPQHF

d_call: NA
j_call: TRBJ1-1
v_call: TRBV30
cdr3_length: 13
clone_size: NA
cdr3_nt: TGTGCCTGGAGTTTCTCAGGGTACACTGAAGCTTTCTTT
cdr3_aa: CAWSFSGYTEAFF

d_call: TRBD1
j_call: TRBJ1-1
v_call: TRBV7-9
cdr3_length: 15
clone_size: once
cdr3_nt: TGTGCCAGCAGCTTATCGGGAAACAGGGGGACTGAAGCTTTCTTT
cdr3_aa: CASSLSGNRGTEAFF

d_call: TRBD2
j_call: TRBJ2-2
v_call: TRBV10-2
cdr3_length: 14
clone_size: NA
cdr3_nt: TGCGCCAGCAGGGTAGCGGGGGGCTTCGGGGAGCTGTTTTTT
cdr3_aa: CASRVAGGFGELFF

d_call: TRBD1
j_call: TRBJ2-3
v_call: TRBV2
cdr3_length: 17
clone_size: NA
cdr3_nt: TGTGCCAGCAGAGCGACAGGGATGTCGGGGAACACAGATACGCAGTATTTT
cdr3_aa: CASRATGMSGNTDTQYF

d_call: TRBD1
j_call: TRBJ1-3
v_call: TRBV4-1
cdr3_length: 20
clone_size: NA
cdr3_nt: TGCGCCAGCAGCCAATTTGCACAGGGGGGTGGGGGAACCTCTGGAAACACCATATATTTT
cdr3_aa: CASSQFAQGGGGTSGNTIYF

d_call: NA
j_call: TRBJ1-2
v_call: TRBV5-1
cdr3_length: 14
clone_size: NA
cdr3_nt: TGCGCCAGCAGCTTCGGTGGAGAAAACTATGGCTACACCTTC
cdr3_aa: CASSFGGENYGYTF

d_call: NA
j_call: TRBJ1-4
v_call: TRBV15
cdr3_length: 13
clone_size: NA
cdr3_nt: TGTGCCACCAGCTGGAGGTTAGGTGAAAAACTGTTTTTT
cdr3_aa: CATSWRLGEKLFF

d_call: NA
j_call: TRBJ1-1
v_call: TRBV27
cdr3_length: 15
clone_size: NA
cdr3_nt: TGTGCCAGCAGTTTATTCGGGAATATGAACACTGAAGCTTTCTTT
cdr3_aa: CASSLFGNMNTEAFF

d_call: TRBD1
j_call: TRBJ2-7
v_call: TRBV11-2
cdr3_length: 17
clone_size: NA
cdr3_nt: TGTGCCAGCAGCTTCCCACTACGGGACAGCGGAGACGACGAGCAGTACTTC
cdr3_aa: CASSFPLRDSGDDEQYF

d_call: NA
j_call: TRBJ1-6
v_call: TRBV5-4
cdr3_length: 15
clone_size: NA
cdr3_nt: TGTGCCAGCAGCTCGAACCCTCTAACTAATTCACCCCTCCACTTT
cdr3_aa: CASSSNPLTNSPLHF

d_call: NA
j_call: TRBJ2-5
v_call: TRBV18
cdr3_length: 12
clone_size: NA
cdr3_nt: TGTGCCAGCTCACGGGTGGGCGAGACCCAGTACTTC
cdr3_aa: CASSRVGETQYF

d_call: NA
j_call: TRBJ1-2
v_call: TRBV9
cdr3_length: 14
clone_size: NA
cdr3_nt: TGTGCCAGCAACCCACAGGGTGACCTCTATGGCTACACCTTC
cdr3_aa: CASNPQGDLYGYTF

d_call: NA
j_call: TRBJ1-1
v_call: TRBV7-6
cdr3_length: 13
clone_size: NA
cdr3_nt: TGTGCCAGCAGCTTCGACACGAACACTGAAGCTTTCTTT
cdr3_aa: CASSFDTNTEAFF

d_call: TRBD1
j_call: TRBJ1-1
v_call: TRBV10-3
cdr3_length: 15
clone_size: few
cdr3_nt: TGTGCCATCAGTGAGGACCGACAGGGGGCGGCGGAAGCTTTCTTT
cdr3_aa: CAISEDRQGAAEAFF

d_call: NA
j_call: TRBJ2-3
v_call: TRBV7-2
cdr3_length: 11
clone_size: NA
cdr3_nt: TGTGCCAGCAGCCCAAGGAGGACGCAGTATTTT
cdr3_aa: CASSPRRTQYF

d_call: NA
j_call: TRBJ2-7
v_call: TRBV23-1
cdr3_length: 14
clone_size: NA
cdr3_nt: TGCGCCAGCAGTCAATCGCAAGGGTACCACGAGCAGTACTTC
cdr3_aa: CASSQSQGYHEQYF

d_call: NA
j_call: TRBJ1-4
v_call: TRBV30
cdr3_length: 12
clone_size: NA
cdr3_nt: TGTGCCTGGGCCCCGTCTAATGAAAAACTGTTTTTT
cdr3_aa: CAWAPSNEKLFF

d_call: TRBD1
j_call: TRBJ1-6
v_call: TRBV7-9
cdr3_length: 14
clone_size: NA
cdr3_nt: TGTGCCAGCAGCTTAGACAGGGGCCTTTCACCCCTCCACTTT
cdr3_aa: CASSLDRGLSPLHF

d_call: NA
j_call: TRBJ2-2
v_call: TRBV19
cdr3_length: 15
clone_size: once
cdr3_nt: TGTGCCAGTAGTGTTTTTTGGGGGGTAGGCGGGGAGCTGTTTTTT
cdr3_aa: CASSVFWGVGGELFF

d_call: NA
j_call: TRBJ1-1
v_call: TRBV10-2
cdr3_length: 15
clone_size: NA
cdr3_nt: TGCGCCAGCAGTGAGTCCGGGGGACGGGACACTGAAGCTTTCTTT
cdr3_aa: CASSESGGRDTEAFF

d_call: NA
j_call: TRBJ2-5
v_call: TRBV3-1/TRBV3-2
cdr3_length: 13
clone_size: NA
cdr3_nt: TGTGCCAGCAGCCAAGATTGGGAAGAGACCCAGTACTTC
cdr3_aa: CASSQDWEETQYF

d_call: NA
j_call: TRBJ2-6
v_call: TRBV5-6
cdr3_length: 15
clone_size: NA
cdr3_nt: TGTGCCAGCAGCTTGACGGGTACTGGGGCCAACGTCCTGACTTTC
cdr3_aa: CASSLTGTGANVLTF

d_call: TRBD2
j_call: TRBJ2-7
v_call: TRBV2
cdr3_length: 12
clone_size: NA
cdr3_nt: TGTGCCAGCAGTGAACAGCGGGGGATGGAGTACTTC
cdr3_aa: CASSEQRGMEYF

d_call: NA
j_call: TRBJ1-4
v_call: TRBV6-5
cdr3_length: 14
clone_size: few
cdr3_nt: TGTGCCAGCAGACAAGTGCCAACTAATGAAAAACTGTTTTTT
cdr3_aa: CASRQVPTNEKLFF

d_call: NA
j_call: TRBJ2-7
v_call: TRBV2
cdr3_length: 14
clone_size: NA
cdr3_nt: TGTGCCAGCAGGGGGGGGCCTAGCTCCTACGAGCAGTACTTC
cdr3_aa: CASRGGPSSYEQYF

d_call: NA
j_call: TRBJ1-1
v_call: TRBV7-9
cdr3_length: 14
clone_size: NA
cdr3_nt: TGTGCCAGCAGCTTAGTGGGGGGGAAGACTGAAGCTTTCTTT
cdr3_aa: CASSLVGGKTEAFF

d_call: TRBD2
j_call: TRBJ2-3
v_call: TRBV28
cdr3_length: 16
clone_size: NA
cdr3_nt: TGTGCCAGCAGGGTAACGCGGGGGAGGGGCACAGATACGCAGTATTTT
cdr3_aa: CASRVTRGRGTDTQYF

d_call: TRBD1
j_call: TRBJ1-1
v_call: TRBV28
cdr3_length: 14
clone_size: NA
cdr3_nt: TGTGCCAGCAGCATACAGGGGGTTCACACTGAAGCTTTCTTT
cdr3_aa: CASSIQGVHTEAFF

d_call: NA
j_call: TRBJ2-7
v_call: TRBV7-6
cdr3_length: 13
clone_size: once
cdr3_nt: TGTGCCAGCAGTTGGACAGTTTCCGACGAGCAGTACTTC
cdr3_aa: CASSWTVSDEQYF

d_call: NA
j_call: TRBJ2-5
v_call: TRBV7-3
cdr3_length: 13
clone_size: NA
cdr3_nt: TGTGCCAGCAGCTCGGGACTGCAAGAGACCCAGTACTTC
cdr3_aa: CASSSGLQETQYF

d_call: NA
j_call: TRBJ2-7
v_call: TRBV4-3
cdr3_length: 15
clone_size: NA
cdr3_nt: TGCGCCAGCAGCCACTTGTGGGGGGCCGGTAACGAGCAGTACTTC
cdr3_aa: CASSHLWGAGNEQYF

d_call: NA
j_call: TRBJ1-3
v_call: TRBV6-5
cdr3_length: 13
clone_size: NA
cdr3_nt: TGTGCCAGCAGATTGGATTCGGGAAACACCATATATTTT
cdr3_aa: CASRLDSGNTIYF